These 10 T cell receptor beta chains share one sample of origin, sequenced in a study of cytomegalovirus exposure and HLA in healthy donors. The primer mix had 60 Vbeta and 13 Jbeta primers. Data came from immunoSEQ multiplex PCR; TCRdb stores just in-frame clones and leaves some out. The sample records about 130,000 clones, around three quarters being singletons. The sequencing input was PBMCs. The receptors derive from a middle-aged man in good health and CMV-seropositive.

This chain uses TRBV6-1 with TRBJ2-1, with TRBD2 as a possible D gene (6 bases). CDR1 and CDR2 from the germline V gene are MNHNS and SASEGT. The CDR3 spans 15 residues. Between the trimmed V and J ends, which lost 5 bases and 4 bases, there was a span of 15 bases. CDR3 DNA sequence: TGTGCCAGCAGTCCTTCGGGACTCCTGTACAATGAGCAGTTCTTC. Amino acid sequence: CASSPSGLLYNEQFF.

Comments on this clone: One end of the junction fails to match germline, which may point to a read error. This chain joins TRBV19 and TRBJ2-5, with a weak D call TRBD1 (7 bases). This CDR3 is 12 amino acids long. CDR1 is LNHDA, CDR2 SQIVND, per germline (reference sequence). CDR3 DNA sequence: TGTGCCCGTAGGCAGGGGGGAGAGACCCAGTACTTC. It is translated as CARRQGGETQYF.

This clone was found once. The chain combines TRBV7-2 with TRBJ2-5; no reliable D call. The end of the DNA fits TRBJ2-7 better, so the J call may be wrong. The CDR3 totals 12 residues. Germline V gene data show CDR1 as SGHTA and CDR2 as FQGNSA. The CDR3 nucleotides read TGTGCCAGCAGCCCCCTTTTTTACGAGCAGTACTTC. Its translation is CASSPLFYEQYF.

This clone appeared a few times. The genes are TRBV7-9 and TRBJ1-4, with D possibly being TRBD1 (5 bases). The germline gives CDR1 SEHNR, CDR2 FQNEAQ (reference sequence). The CDR3 has 14 amino acids. V dropped 1 base and J dropped 10 bases, with 13 bases sitting between them. CDR3 sequence: CASSLGRAAGKLFF. The CDR3 bases are TGTGCCAGCAGCTTAGGCAGGGCCGCAGGAAAACTGTTTTTT.

The chain has TRBV19 and TRBJ2-7; 11 bases map to TRBD2. CDR1 is LNHDA, CDR2 SQIVND, per germline (reference sequence). The CDR3 totals 16 residues. After removal of 1 base from V and 3 bases from J, the junction contained 5 bases not matched to a gene. The CDR3 region is CASSIVATSGIYEQYF. In DNA, the CDR3 is TGTGCCAGTAGTATAGTGGCGACTAGCGGGATCTACGAGCAGTACTTC.

This chain connects TRBV7-9 to TRBJ2-1, with D possibly matching TRBD1 (5 bases). The V gene lost 1 base and the J gene lost 9 bases, with 16 bases spanning the gap. The germline gives CDR1 SEHNR, CDR2 FQNEAQ (reference sequence). The CDR3 runs to 15 residues. The CDR3 DNA follows: TGTGCCAGCAGCTTAGAGGGGCTACAGAGGAGTGAGCAGTTCTTC. Encoded protein: CASSLEGLQRSEQFF.

The chain is built from TRBV29-1 and TRBJ2-7, with 10 bases aligning to TRBD1. CDR1 is SQVTM and CDR2 is ANQGSEA in the germline V gene. V shed 3 bases and J 1 base; nucleotides not matched to a gene: 12. CDR3 length: 17 amino acids. The CDR3 DNA reads as TGCAGCGTTGATGGGACAGGGGTGGGTTACGGGTCCTACGAGCAGTACTTC. Translation: CSVDGTGVGYGSYEQYF.

The rearrangement uses TRBV5-5 and TRBJ2-7; D gene ambiguous. V was pared by 3 bases and J by 2 bases, with 12 bases between. In germline, CDR1 is SGHKS, CDR2 YYEKEE (reference sequence). This CDR3 has 14 residues. CDR3 loop: CASSSIRQTYEQYF. For the CDR3, the DNA is TGTGCCAGCAGCTCCATTCGACAAACCTACGAGCAGTACTTC.

There are a few counts of this clone. The genes are TRBV29-1 and TRBJ2-1; 8 positions agree with TRBD1. The CDR3 is made up of 12 amino acids. Trimming took 7 bases from V and 4 from J; bases not matched to a gene: 3. CDR1 and CDR2 (germline): SQVTM, ANQGSEA. This CDR3 reads CSAGQGYNEQFF. In nucleotides, the CDR3 is TGCAGCGCCGGACAGGGTTACAATGAGCAGTTCTTC.

This clone has just a few counts. The junction shows a germline mismatch at one end, possibly a read error. V is TRBV7-8 and J is TRBJ2-7; TRBD1 agrees at 8 bases. CDR3 length: 13 amino acids. Germline V CDR1 and CDR2: SGHVS, FQNEAQ. Here the CDR3 reads CASSLGNDRGAVF. The DNA of the CDR3 is TGTGCCAGCAGCTTAGGAAACGACAGGGGAGCGGTCTTC.